This T cell receptor (beta chain) was sequenced for a study of cytomegalovirus exposure and HLA in healthy donors. Study at large: Of roughly 400 genotyped donors, roughly 81% grouped in the Caucasian-associated ancestry cluster. Study-wide results and caveats: One variant, a missense change in DCLRE1C, was linked in a later analysis to TCR beta V- and J-gene trimming. CMV serostatus was the only recorded immune exposure for donors.

A remark on this clone: Its antigen remains unidentified.

Use of 60 Vbeta and 13 Jbeta primers characterized the PCR. Sequencing was performed with immunoSEQ multiplex PCR; in TCRdb, only in-frame clones are kept and a portion is missing. In the table there are about 200,000 clones, approximately 85% of which are singletons. This CDR3 has 14 amino acids. The germline V gene encodes CDR1 MDHEN and CDR2 SYDVKM. Sequencing was performed on PBMCs. The chain is built from TRBV28 and TRBJ2-7; D is possibly TRBD1 (7 bases). The DNA matches TRBJ2-5 better at its end, which makes the J call doubtful. The receptor comes from a man between 18 and 29 years old in good health and CMV-seronegative. CDR3 sequence reads: CASSFGGTVETQYF. The CDR3 region has the DNA TGTGCCAGCAGTTTCGGCGGGACAGTAGAGACCCAGTACTTC.